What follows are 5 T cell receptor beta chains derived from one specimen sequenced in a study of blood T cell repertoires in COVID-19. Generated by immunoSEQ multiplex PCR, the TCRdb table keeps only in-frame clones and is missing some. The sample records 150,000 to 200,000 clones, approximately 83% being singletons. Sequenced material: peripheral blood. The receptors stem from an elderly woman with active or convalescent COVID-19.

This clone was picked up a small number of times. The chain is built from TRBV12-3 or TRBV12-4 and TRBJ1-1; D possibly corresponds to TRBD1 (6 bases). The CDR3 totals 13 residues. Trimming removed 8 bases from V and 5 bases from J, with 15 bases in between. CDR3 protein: CASHREIWTEAFF. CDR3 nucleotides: TGTGCCAGCCACAGGGAAATTTGGACTGAAGCTTTCTTT.

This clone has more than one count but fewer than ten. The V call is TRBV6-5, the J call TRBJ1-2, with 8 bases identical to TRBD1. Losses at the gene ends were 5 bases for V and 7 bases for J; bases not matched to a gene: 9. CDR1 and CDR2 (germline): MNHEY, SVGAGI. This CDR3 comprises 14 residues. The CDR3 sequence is CASSTGGRLSGYTF. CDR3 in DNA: TGTGCCAGCAGTACAGGGGGAAGGCTCAGTGGCTACACCTTC.

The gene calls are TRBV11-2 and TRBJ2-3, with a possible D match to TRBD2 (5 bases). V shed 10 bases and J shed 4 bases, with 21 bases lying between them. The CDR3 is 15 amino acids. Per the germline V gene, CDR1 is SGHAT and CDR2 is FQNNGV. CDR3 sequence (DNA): TGTGCCACCTTGGATAGCGTTGGGTTCTCAGATACGCAGTATTTT. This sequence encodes CATLDSVGFSDTQYF. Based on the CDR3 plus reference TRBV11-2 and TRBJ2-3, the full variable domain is EAGVAQSPRYKIIEKRQSVAFWCNPISGHATLYWYQQILGQGPKLLIQFQNNGVVDDSQLPKDRFSAERLKGVDSTLKIQPAKLEDSAVYLCATLDSVGFSDTQYFGPGTRLTVL.

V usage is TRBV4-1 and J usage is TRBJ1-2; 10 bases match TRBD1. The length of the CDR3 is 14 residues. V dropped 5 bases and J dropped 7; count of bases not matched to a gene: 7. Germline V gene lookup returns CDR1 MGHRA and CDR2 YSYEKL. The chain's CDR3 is CASSTTGGAFGYTF. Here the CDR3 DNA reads TGCGCCAGCAGCACGACAGGGGGCGCGTTTGGCTACACCTTC.

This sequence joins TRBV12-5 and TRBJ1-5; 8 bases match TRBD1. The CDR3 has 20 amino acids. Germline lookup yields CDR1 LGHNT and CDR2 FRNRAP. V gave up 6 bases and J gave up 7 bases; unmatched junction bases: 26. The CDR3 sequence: CASGTTPKGQEMLRAQPQHF. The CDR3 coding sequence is TGTGCTAGTGGCACCACCCCCAAGGGACAGGAAATGTTAAGAGCCCAGCCCCAGCATTTT.